The 20 T cell receptor beta chains listed next were all sequenced from one sample in a study of T cell responses to AZD1222 COVID-19 vaccine. The repertoire was sequenced with immunoSEQ multiplex PCR; TCRdb's copy has only in-frame clones and lacks some. The profile shows 20,000 to 25,000 clones, about 88% of them singletons. The material sequenced was peripheral blood, taken 28 days after the second AZD1222 dose. The source of these receptors is an adult who received the AZD1222 COVID-19 vaccine.

With respect to this clone: Other DNA sequences in this specimen translate into the identical CDR3. Written as DNA, the CDR3 is TGCGCCAGCAGCTCTAACTACGAGCAGTACTTC. Amino acids: CASSSNYEQYF. The chain combines TRBV5-1 with TRBJ2-7; D not resolved. Germline CDR1 and CDR2: SGHRS and YFSETQ. Deletions cut 3 bases from V and 3 bases from J, with 4 bases between. This CDR3 is built from 11 residues. Based on the CDR3 plus reference TRBV5-1 and TRBJ2-7, the full variable domain is KAGVTQTPRYLIKTRGQQVTLSCSPISGHRSVSWYQQTPGQGLQFLFEYFSETQRNKGNFPGRFSGRQFSNSRSEMNVSTLELGDSALYLCASSSNYEQYFGPGTRLTVT.

This rearrangement joins TRBV19 to TRBJ1-1; D may be TRBD1 (5 bases). Per germline, CDR1 LNHDA and CDR2 SQIVND (reference sequence). V lost 4 bases, J lost 7 bases, and 13 bases lay in between. The CDR3 sequence is 13 residues long. The CDR3 here is CASSSGPGGEAFF. For the CDR3, the DNA is TGTGCCAGTAGTAGTGGCCCGGGGGGTGAAGCTTTCTTT.

The rearrangement uses TRBV7-9 and TRBJ2-3; no clear D. The CDR3 is 15 residues long. CDR1 and CDR2 from the germline V gene are SEHNR and FQNEAQ (reference sequence). Deletions cut 5 bases from V and 6 bases from J, with 18 bases between. CDR3 amino acids: CASSPNPQAADTQYF. The CDR3 DNA is TGTGCCAGCAGCCCTAATCCCCAAGCCGCGGATACGCAGTATTTT.

The V and J genes are TRBV28 and TRBJ1-4; 7 nucleotides agree with TRBD1. Germline V CDR1 and CDR2: MDHEN, SYDVKM. The CDR3 sequence is 16 residues long. With 5 bases clipped from V and 4 bases from J, the junction kept 10 bases outside the gene matches. The CDR3 spells CASSLPTGRGNEKLFF. The CDR3 DNA reads as TGTGCCAGCAGTCTGCCGACAGGGCGGGGTAATGAAAAACTGTTTTTT.

The V gene is TRBV18, the J gene TRBJ1-5, with no clear D. This CDR3 spans 14 amino acids. The germline V gene has CDR1 KGHSH and CDR2 LQKENI. Trimming shortened V by 6 bases and J by 2 bases, and 11 bases separated the two germline ends. The CDR3 protein is CASSLDYGNQPQHF. For the CDR3, the DNA is TGTGCCAGCTCGTTGGACTATGGCAATCAGCCCCAGCATTTT. The full variable domain, completed using reference TRBV18 and TRBJ1-5, is NAGVMQNPRHLVRRRGQEARLRCSPMKGHSHVYWYRQLPEEGLKFMVYLQKENIIDESGMPKERFSAEFPKEGPSILRIQQVVRGDSAAYFCASSLDYGNQPQHFGDGTRLSIL.

The chain is built from TRBV7-2 and TRBJ2-5; 9 nucleotides agree with TRBD2. The length of the CDR3 is 14 residues. V lost 5 bases, J lost 1 base, and 2 bases stayed unmatched. Germline CDR1 and CDR2: SGHTA and FQGNSA. Written as DNA, the CDR3 is TGTGCCAGCAGCGCTAGCGGGATCCAAGAGACCCAGTACTTC. Residues: CASSASGIQETQYF.

This chain uses TRBV10-1 with TRBJ2-3; D is unresolved. Trimming left V 5 bases short and J 3 bases short, with 12 bases between. CDR3 length: 14 amino acids. CDR1 is WNHNN and CDR2 is SYGVQD in the germline V gene (reference sequence). In DNA, the CDR3 is TGCGCCAGCAGTCGGACCTCCCCTACAGATACGCAGTATTTT. Encoded protein: CASSRTSPTDTQYF.

This clone appeared a single time. CDR3 DNA sequence: TGTGCCATCAGTGAGGGGACAGGGGGCGAAGAAAAACTGTTTTTT. This codes for CAISEGTGGEEKLFF. The chain has TRBV10-3 and TRBJ1-4, with 12 bases aligning to TRBD1. This CDR3 has 15 residues. Germline V gene data show CDR1 as ENHRY and CDR2 as SYGVKD. With 2 bases clipped from V and 8 bases from J, the junction kept 3 bases outside the gene matches.

The chain recombines TRBV30 with TRBJ1-1, with a tentative D call TRBD1 (5 bases). The CDR3 loop spans 13 amino acids. Germline CDR1 GTSNPN, CDR2 SVGIG (reference sequence). The V gene lost 2 bases and the J gene lost 0 bases, with 7 bases spanning the gap. CDR3 protein: CAWSPTVNTEAFF. CDR3 coding DNA: TGTGCCTGGAGTCCGACAGTGAACACTGAAGCTTTCTTT.

This chain uses TRBV6-1 with TRBJ2-3, with a weak D call TRBD1 (6 bases). Trimming cost V 2 bases and J 0 bases, with 12 bases left between them. The CDR3 consists of 16 residues. The germline CDR1 and CDR2 sequences are MNHNS and SASEGT. For the CDR3, the DNA is TGTGCCAGCAGTGAATACCAGGGACATAGCACAGATACGCAGTATTTT. Translation: CASSEYQGHSTDTQYF.

The chain links TRBV27 to TRBJ1-5; 7 bases agree with TRBD1. This CDR3 is built from 17 residues. Trimming removed 11 bases from V and 3 bases from J; junction bases left unmatched: 19. Germline lookup yields CDR1 MNHEY and CDR2 SMNVEV (reference sequence). CDR3 amino acids: CARRETGIAPDNQPQHF. In nucleotides, the CDR3 is TGTGCCCGCCGGGAGACAGGGATCGCCCCCGACAATCAGCCCCAGCATTTT.

V usage is TRBV14 and J usage is TRBJ1-1, with D possibly being TRBD1 (5 bases). Germline V gives CDR1 SGHDN, CDR2 FVKESK. The germline V and J ends were trimmed by 5 bases and 1 base, with 8 bases remaining between them. The CDR3 is 13 residues long. The CDR3, as DNA: TGTGCCAGCAGCTCACAGGCGAACACTGAAGCTTTCTTT. This sequence encodes CASSSQANTEAFF. Full variable domain (missing parts from reference TRBV14 and TRBJ1-1): EAGVTQFPSHSVIEKGQTVTLRCDPISGHDNLYWYRRVMGKEIKFLLHFVKESKQDESGMPNNRFLAERTGGTYSTLKVQPAELEDSGVYFCASSSQANTEAFFGQGTRLTVV.

The chain carries TRBV2 and TRBJ2-2; tentatively, D is TRBD2 (5 bases). The CDR3 covers 16 residues. V shed 6 bases and J shed 0 bases, with 14 bases lying between them. In germline, CDR1 is SNHLY, CDR2 FYNNEI. This chain's CDR3 is CASSKNSGPNTGELFF. In DNA form, the CDR3 reads TGTGCCAGCAGCAAGAACAGCGGCCCGAACACCGGGGAGCTGTTTTTT.

The V gene is TRBV28, the J gene TRBJ1-3, with D unresolved. Trimming took 6 bases from V and 9 from J, leaving 9 bases between them. The germline V gene encodes CDR1 MDHEN and CDR2 SYDVKM. The CDR3 has 11 residues. CDR3 sequence (DNA): TGTGCCAGCAGCCAGAGATCCACCATATATTTT. Protein product: CASSQRSTIYF.

This clone was found a few times. The chain couples TRBV14 to TRBJ2-1; D might be TRBD1 (5 bases). The V end was cut by 1 base, the J end by 6 bases, with 19 bases between. The CDR3 has 17 amino acids. Germline V lookup: CDR1 SGHDN, CDR2 FVKESK. CDR3 sequence (DNA): TGTGCCAGCAGCCAAGGTCCGAGGACCTCTAGGGGCAATGAGCAGTTCTTC. Protein: CASSQGPRTSRGNEQFF.

This clone was seen a single time. This chain links TRBV7-9 with TRBJ1-2, with a weak D call TRBD1 (5 bases). The CDR3 runs to 15 residues. Germline V CDR1 and CDR2: SEHNR, FQNEAQ (reference sequence). V shed 3 bases and J shed 8 bases, with 19 bases lying between them. The CDR3 region is CASSFEPTGGRGYTF. The DNA for the CDR3 is TGTGCCAGCAGCTTCGAACCGACCGGGGGACGCGGCTACACCTTC.

The gene calls are TRBV28 and TRBJ2-1; possible D gene TRBD2, 6 bases. Germline V CDR1 and CDR2: MDHEN, SYDVKM. The CDR3 runs 12 residues. V was shortened by 8 bases and J by 1 base, with 6 bases between the two germline ends. CDR3 in amino acids: CASGGSYNEQFF. Written as DNA, the CDR3 is TGTGCCAGCGGGGGGTCCTACAATGAGCAGTTCTTC.

This clone showed up just once. The V call is TRBV7-3, the J call TRBJ2-7; 9 bases align to TRBD2. The CDR3 length is 16 residues. V lost 5 bases and J lost 3; bases outside the gene matches: 11. Germline loops: CDR1 SGHTA, CDR2 FQGTGA. The CDR3 reads CASSPGGAGGLYEQYF. CDR3 DNA: TGTGCCAGCAGCCCCGGGGGAGCGGGAGGCCTCTACGAGCAGTACTTC.

This clone occurred a few times. The chain is built from TRBV28 and TRBJ2-1, with 7 bases identical to TRBD1. The J segment lost 7 bases and the V segment lost 3 bases, leaving 6 bases of the junction unmatched. Germline V lookup: CDR1 MDHEN, CDR2 SYDVKM. There are 14 residues in the CDR3. The CDR3 sequence: CASSLAGGKNEQFF. DNA of the CDR3: TGTGCCAGCAGTTTGGCAGGGGGTAAGAATGAGCAGTTCTTC.

This chain connects TRBV28 to TRBJ2-1, with 7 bases identical to TRBD2. Germline values: CDR1 MDHEN, CDR2 SYDVKM. The CDR3 length is 18 residues. The V segment lost 5 bases and the J segment 2 bases; nucleotides outside the gene matches: 15. CDR3 nucleotides: TGTGCCAGCAGTCTAACAGCCGGGACTAAGCCCCCCTACAATGAGCAGTTCTTC. Encoded protein: CASSLTAGTKPPYNEQFF.